The clone carrying this TCR beta chain occurred a few times. This entry is derived from a study of blood T cells in healthy people across ages. The CDR3 covers 16 residues. J lost 1 base, V lost 5 bases, and 8 bases had no gene match. The use of a sample-barcoded 5' primer and a J-beta primer mix characterized a second PCR of about 7 to 12 cycles. TCRdb reanalysed the 5' RACE reads using MiXCR and keeps one entry per CDR3 protein. The sample carries fewer than 2 million distinct CDR3 sequences, roughly two fifths recorded once. The chain couples TRBV12-3 or TRBV12-4 to TRBJ2-4, with 7 bases identical to TRBD1. Specimen: blood. The sequence came from a human donor in good health. The CDR3 loop is CASSPSPGQAKNIQYF. CDR3 nucleotide sequence: TGTGCCAGCAGTCCATCTCCGGGACAGGCCAAAAACATTCAGTACTTC.